This T cell receptor (beta chain) came from a study of shared clonotypes between healthy human individuals (dated by TCRdb to 2018 to 2020). Study-level background: Two women and three men aged 18 to 49 years were included in the cohort. For each donor, three plates each were used for CD4 naive and CD4 memory, two plates were used for CD8 naive, and one plate was used for CD8 memory. To estimate repertoire size and how much clonotype sharing occurs between individuals, the study deeply sequenced the blood TCR repertoires of 4 to 6 healthy adults. Libraries were prepared and TCR repertoires were sequenced by different laboratories using diverse techniques, in order to increase sequencing depth and limit assay-specific biases. Per donor, leukapheresis produced somewhere between about 0.9 and 9.5 billion PBMCs. Beyond this particular receptor, the publication reports: Compared with non-shared clonotypes, clonotypes shared by all four sorted-subset donors had higher generation probabilities. Sharing across several donors was observed for approximately 5% of naive CD4, over 3% of naive CD8, over 2% of memory CD4, and around 0.44% of memory CD8 clonotypes. Sampling was restricted to blood, and TCR repertoires in tissue are likely to differ from TCR repertoires in blood. The genetic and exposure-history diversity represented was limited by the small number of donors. Naive subsets generally had larger estimated clonotype richness than memory subsets did. Incomplete sequencing was indicated by rarefaction of sorted-subset datasets, despite the large sequencing depth. Based on pairwise subsampling, the degree of clonotype sharing among donors was expected to be affected by sequencing depth.

This clone was detected once. The antigen it recognizes is unknown. No quality values exist for individual bases; no much larger clone is one base distant. Using the deep immunoSEQ assay, multiplex PCR amplified TCR CDR3 regions from genomic DNA. Extracted genomic DNA from each cell subset was spread evenly across all wells of several immunoSEQ 96-well plates, with each plate serving as a replicate. For sorted subsets, about 200 ng genomic DNA, equal to tens of thousands of T cell genomes, was loaded into each replicate PCR. Purified libraries were measured with a Qubit 3.0 fluorometer, size-checked on a Bioanalyzer 2100, and measured again with the KAPA Library Quantification kit. Every immunoSEQ 96-well plate was sequenced on a separate single-read 150-cycle Illumina NextSeq 550 flow cell. For the original study's pipeline: Because the immunoSEQ output included only junctional sequences and no quality scores, the filtering could not be the same as the filtering used for full-length reads. To assign V/J genes and CDR3, sequences were annotated using PyIR, a Python wrapper for IgBLAST v1.9, with IMGT germline references. Reads were filtered out if the reads had weak V/J assignments (E-value above 1e-6), no CDR3, stop codons, out-of-frame junctions, or ambiguous translated residues. V3J clonotypes were defined as sequences sharing an identical inferred V gene, J gene, and CDR3 amino acid sequence. To compute the percentage overlap between repertoires, the number of shared unique clonotypes was divided by the size of the smaller repertoire. Three approaches were used to assess repertoire richness: RTK rarefaction, the Chao1 estimator, and Recon v2.1 estimates of unobserved clonotypes. Generation probabilities for all TCRbeta clonotypes obtained by the gDNA method from several donors were computed using OLGA. The table comes from immuneACCESS by way of TCRdb, which keeps in-frame sequences with V and J called. Part of the clones is missing from these tables; in studies checked, under half for an unresolved V gene and the rest for unknown reasons. That table gives V, J and clone size, and the DNA gave D and trimming. This sample holds 1,500,000 or so clones; less than 99% were observed only once. The ten largest clones capture 0.3% to 0.45% of the sample.

CDR1 and CDR2, per the germline V gene, are SGDLS and YYNGEE. V loses 7 bases at its end and J loses 1 base; junction bases beyond the gene matches: 6. Including cysteine and phenylalanine, the CDR3 has 15 amino acids. The only DNA kept is the CDR3, 45 bases in frame from the first base. The donors were healthy, HIV-negative adults with no recently reported acute infections or vaccinations. Every donor was a Caucasian adult living in Nashville, Tennessee, USA. Magnetic negative selection was used to enrich CD4+ T cells, after which naive cells were positively selected on CD45RA and the negative fraction became the memory subset. Blood was obtained by leukapheresis, after which PBMCs were separated by Ficoll-Histopaque density gradient centrifugation and cryopreserved in liquid nitrogen vapor phase. Analytical flow cytometry was used to check the purity and quantity of every magnetically sorted T cell population. Genomic DNA was isolated from each sorted fraction and quantified by UV absorbance on a Nanodrop 2000c.

Recombination linked TRBV9 to TRBJ2-1; the central 9 bases match TRBD2. Input material: naive CD4+ T cells sorted from blood. The cell subset or site label on this specimen signifies: CD45RA+ positively selected. The receptor was isolated from a man aged 25-45 years in good health. The sequence in DNA is TGTGCCAGCTCAGAAGCGGGAGGTTCCTACAATGAGCAGTTCTTC. Translated, it gives CASSEAGGSYNEQFF. Reference TRBV9 and TRBJ2-1 proteins supply the regions before and after the CDR3; the full variable domain is: DSGVTQTPKHLITATGQRVTLRCSPRSGDLSVYWYQQSLDQGLQFLIQYYNGEERAKGNILERFSAQQFPDLHSELNLSSLELGDSALYFCASSEAGGSYNEQFFGPGTRLTVL.